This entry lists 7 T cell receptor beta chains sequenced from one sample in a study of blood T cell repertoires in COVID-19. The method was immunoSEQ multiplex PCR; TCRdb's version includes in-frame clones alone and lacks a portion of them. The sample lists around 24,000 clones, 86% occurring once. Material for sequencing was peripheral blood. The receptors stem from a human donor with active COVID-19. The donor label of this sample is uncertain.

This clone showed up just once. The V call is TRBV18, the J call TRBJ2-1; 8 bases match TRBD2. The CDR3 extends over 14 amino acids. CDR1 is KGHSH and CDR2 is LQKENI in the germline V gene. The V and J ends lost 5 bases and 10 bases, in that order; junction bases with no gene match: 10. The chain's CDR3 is CASSSSGGEGEQFF. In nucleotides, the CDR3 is TGTGCCAGCTCATCGTCCGGGGGGGAGGGCGAGCAGTTCTTC.

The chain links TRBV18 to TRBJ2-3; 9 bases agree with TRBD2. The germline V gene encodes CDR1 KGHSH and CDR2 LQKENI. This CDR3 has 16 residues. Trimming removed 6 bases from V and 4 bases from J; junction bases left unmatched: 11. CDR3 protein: CASSPFGGGAPDTQYF. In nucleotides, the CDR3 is TGTGCCAGCTCTCCCTTTGGCGGGGGGGCCCCAGATACGCAGTATTTT.

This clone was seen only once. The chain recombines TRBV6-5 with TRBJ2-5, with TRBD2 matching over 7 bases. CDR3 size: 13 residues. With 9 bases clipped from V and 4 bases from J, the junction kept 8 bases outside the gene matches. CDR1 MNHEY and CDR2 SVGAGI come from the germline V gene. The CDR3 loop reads CASGEGWGETQYF. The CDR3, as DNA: TGTGCCAGTGGGGAGGGGTGGGGAGAGACCCAGTACTTC.

The CDR3, as DNA: TGTGCCAGCAGTTTAGAGACTGGAGAGCAGTTCTTC. Translating it yields CASSLETGEQFF. The chain links TRBV12-3 or TRBV12-4 to TRBJ2-1; D ambiguous. The CDR3 is 12 amino acids. The V end was cut by 1 base, the J end by 10 bases, with 8 bases between.

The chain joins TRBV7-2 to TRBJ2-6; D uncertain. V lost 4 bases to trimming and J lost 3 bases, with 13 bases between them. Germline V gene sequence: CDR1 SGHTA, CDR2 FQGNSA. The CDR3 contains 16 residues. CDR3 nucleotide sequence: TGTGCCAGCAGCTATTCCTTAGCTTTTGGGGCCAACGTCCTGACTTTC. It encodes CASSYSLAFGANVLTF. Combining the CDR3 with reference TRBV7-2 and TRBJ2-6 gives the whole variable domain GAGVSQSPSNKVTEKGKDVELRCDPISGHTALYWYRQSLGQGLEFLIYFQGNSAPDKSGLPSDRFSAERTGGSVSTLTIQRTQQEDSAVYLCASSYSLAFGANVLTFGAGSRLTVL.

Here the CDR3 DNA reads TGTGCTAGTGGTTTGCAGGGGAGTGGAGGTACCGGGGAGCTGTTTTTT. Protein: CASGLQGSGGTGELFF. V usage is TRBV12-5 and J usage is TRBJ2-2; maybe TRBD1 (6 bases). CDR1 and CDR2 from the germline V gene are LGHNT and FRNRAP. Between the trimmed V and J ends, which lost 2 bases and 5 bases, there was a span of 15 bases. This CDR3 is built from 16 residues.

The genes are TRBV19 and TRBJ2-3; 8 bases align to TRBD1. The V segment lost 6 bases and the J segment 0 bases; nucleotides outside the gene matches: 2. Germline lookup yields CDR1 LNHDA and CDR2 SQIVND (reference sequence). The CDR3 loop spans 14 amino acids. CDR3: CASRTGVSTDTQYF. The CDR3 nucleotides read TGTGCCAGTAGGACAGGGGTCAGCACAGATACGCAGTATTTT. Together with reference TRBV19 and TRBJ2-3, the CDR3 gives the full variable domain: DGGITQSPKYLFRKEGQNVTLSCEQNLNHDAMYWYRQDPGQGLRLIYYSQIVNDFQKGDIAEGYSVSREKKESFPLTVTSAQKNPTAFYLCASRTGVSTDTQYFGPGTRLTVL.